Sequencing of this T cell receptor (beta chain) was carried out in a study of cytotoxic CD8 clonotypes in ibrutinib-treated CLL. General observations from the study: Clonality was higher at baseline than in age-matched healthy donors and tracked circulating CD8+ T-cell counts.

TCRdb's table, derived via immunoSEQ multiplex PCR, lists solely in-frame clones and lacks some. The sample holds some 150,000 clones, approximately 80% seen once. CDR1 KGHSH and CDR2 LQKENI come from the germline V gene. This CDR3 has 13 amino acids. Trimming left V 2 bases short and J 8 bases short, with 12 bases between. About this clone: Its antigen is undetermined.

Sequenced material: PBMCs, taken after 36 months of ibrutinib treatment. V is TRBV18 and J is TRBJ1-1, with unresolved D. This receptor was obtained from a human donor with chronic lymphocytic leukemia. This chain's CDR3 is CASSPVLTAEAFF. The CDR3 DNA follows: TGTGCCAGCTCACCAGTATTGACGGCAGAAGCTTTCTTT.